This T cell receptor (beta chain) was sequenced in a study of cytomegalovirus exposure and HLA in healthy donors. Study-level findings and limits: TCR sequences were mostly rare, though some public TCRs occurred in many donors.

V lost 2 bases and J 2 bases, leaving 9 bases between the germline ends. Germline CDR1 reads LNHNV; CDR2 reads YYDKDF (reference sequence). This CDR3 contains 14 residues. PCR used 60 Vbeta primers and 13 Jbeta primers. The protocol was immunoSEQ multiplex PCR, while the TCRdb copy is restricted to in-frame clones and leaves out a portion. This repertoire shows around 280,000 clones, 85% to 90% found once; its top ten account for 2% to 3%. This clone was recorded only once. Its specificity is not known. Sequenced sample: PBMCs. The chain has TRBV15 and TRBJ1-1; D possibly corresponds to TRBD1 (6 bases). This TCR came from a woman younger than 35 in good health and CMV-seronegative. The DNA of the CDR3 is TGTGCCACCAGCAGAACAGGGTTAAACACTGAAGCTTTCTTT. Translating it yields CATSRTGLNTEAFF.